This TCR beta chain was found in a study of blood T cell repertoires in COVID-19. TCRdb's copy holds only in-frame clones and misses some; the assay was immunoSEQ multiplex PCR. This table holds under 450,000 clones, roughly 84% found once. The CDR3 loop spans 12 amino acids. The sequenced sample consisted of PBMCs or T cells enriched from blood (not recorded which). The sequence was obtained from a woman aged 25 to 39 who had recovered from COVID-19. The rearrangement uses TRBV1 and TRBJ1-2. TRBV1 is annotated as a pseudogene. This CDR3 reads CTKHREGLGYTF. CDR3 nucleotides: TGCACCAAACACAGGGAGGGGCTTGGCTACACCTTC.